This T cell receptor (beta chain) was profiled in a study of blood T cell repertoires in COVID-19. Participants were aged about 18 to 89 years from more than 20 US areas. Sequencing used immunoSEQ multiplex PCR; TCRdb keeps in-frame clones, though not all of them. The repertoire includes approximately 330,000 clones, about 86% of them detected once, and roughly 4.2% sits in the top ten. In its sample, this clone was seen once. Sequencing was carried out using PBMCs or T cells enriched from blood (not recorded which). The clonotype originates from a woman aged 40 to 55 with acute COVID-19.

CDR3 loop: CASSSDRGSSEKLFF. CDR3 DNA sequence: TGTGCCAGCTCATCGGACAGGGGATCGTCGGAAAAACTGTTTTTT. The J gene is TRBJ1-4, the V gene TRBV18, with 9 positions matching TRBD1. The V and J ends lost 5 bases and 8 bases, in that order; junction bases with no gene match: 9. The V gene's germline CDR1 is KGHSH and CDR2 LQKENI. The CDR3 loop spans 15 amino acids.